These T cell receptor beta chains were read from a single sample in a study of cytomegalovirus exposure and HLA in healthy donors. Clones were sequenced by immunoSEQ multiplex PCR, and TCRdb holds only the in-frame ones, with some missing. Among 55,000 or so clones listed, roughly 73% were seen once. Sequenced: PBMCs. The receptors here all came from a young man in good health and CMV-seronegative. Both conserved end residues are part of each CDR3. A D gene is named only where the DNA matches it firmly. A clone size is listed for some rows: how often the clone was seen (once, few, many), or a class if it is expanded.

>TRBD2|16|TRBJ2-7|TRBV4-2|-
TGTGCCAGCAGCCCTGGACTAGCGGGAGTCTCCTACGAGCAGTACTTC
CASSPGLAGVSYEQYF
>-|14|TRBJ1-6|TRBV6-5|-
TGTGCCAGCAGCTTCGACAGAGTTAATTCACCCCTCCACTTT
CASSFDRVNSPLHF
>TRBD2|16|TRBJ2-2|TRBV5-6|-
TGTGCCAGCAGCTTGGAGCTAGCGGGAGACACCGGGGAGCTGTTTTTT
CASSLELAGDTGELFF
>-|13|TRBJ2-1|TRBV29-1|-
TGCAGCGTGAAACGACCTAGAGGCAATGAGCAGTTCTTC
CSVKRPRGNEQFF
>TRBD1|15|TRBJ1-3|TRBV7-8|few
TGTGCCAGCAGCCGGTACCGGGACAGCCGAAACACCATATATTTT
CASSRYRDSRNTIYF
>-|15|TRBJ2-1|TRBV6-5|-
TGTGCCAGCAGTCCCGGGAGCTCCACCTACAATGAGCAGTTCTTC
CASSPGSSTYNEQFF
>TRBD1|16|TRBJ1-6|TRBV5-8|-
TGTGCCAGCAGCTTGTGGGGGGACAGGTCAAATTCACCCCTCCACTTT
CASSLWGDRSNSPLHF
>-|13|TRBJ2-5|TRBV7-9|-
TGTGCCAGCAGCACCCGACTCGCAGAGACCCAGTACTTC
CASSTRLAETQYF
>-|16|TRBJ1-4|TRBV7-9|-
TGTGCCAGCAGCTTATTCCGGGGCAGGGGTAGTGAAAAACTGTTTTTT
CASSLFRGRGSEKLFF
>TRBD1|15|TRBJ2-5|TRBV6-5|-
TGTGCCAGCACCTGGACGACAGGGTCCCAAGAGACCCAGTACTTC
CASTWTTGSQETQYF
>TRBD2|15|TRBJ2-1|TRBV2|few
TGTGCCAGCAGAACCGGACTAGCGGGTTACAATGAGCAGTTCTTC
CASRTGLAGYNEQFF
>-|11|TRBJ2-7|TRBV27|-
TGTGCCAGCAGTGCAGGGGTCGCCCAGTACTTC
CASSAGVAQYF
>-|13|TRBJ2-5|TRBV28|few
TGTGCCAGCAGTTTATGGGAGGGGGAGACCCAGTACTTC
CASSLWEGETQYF
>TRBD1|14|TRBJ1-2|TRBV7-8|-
TGTGCCAGCAGCCCACGGGACAGGGGATATGGCTACACCTTC
CASSPRDRGYGYTF